These T cell receptor beta chains were read from a single sample in a study of OX40 agonist ivuxolimab in advanced cancers. The repertoire was sequenced with immunoSEQ multiplex PCR; TCRdb's copy has only in-frame clones and lacks some. Among approximately 73,000 clones listed, roughly nine tenths were seen once. The sample was CD4+ or CD8+ T cells sorted from blood, taken in a trial of the OX40 agonist ivuxolimab. The receptor source for this set is an adult with an advanced solid tumor such as melanoma, head and neck, liver or kidney cancer. Each CDR3 is given with its conserved first and last residue. The order of the fields is J gene, D gene, clone size, V gene, CDR3 length, CDR3 DNA, CDR3 protein. A D gene is named only where the DNA matches it firmly. A clone size is listed for some rows: how often the clone was seen (once, few, many), or a class if it is expanded.

J gene: TRBJ2-5; D gene: TRBD1; clone size: .; V gene: TRBV5-1; CDR3 length: 15; CDR3 DNA: TGCGCCAGCAGCCCGACAGGGTCCCCCTTCGTTGAGCAGTACTTC; CDR3 protein: CASSPTGSPFVEQYF
J gene: TRBJ2-1; D gene: TRBD2; clone size: .; V gene: TRBV9; CDR3 length: 15; CDR3 DNA: TGTGCCAGCAGCGTAAGCGGGAGAGACTACAATGAGCAGTTCTTC; CDR3 protein: CASSVSGRDYNEQFF
J gene: TRBJ2-6; D gene: .; clone size: .; V gene: TRBV6-5; CDR3 length: 15; CDR3 DNA: TGTGCCAGCAGTTCAGGGGATCCTGGGGCCAACGTCCTGACTTTC; CDR3 protein: CASSSGDPGANVLTF
J gene: TRBJ2-3; D gene: .; clone size: .; V gene: TRBV9; CDR3 length: 15; CDR3 DNA: TGTGCCAGCAGCCCAATTGTGGCTTCCACAGATACGCAGTATTTT; CDR3 protein: CASSPIVASTDTQYF
J gene: TRBJ2-7; D gene: .; clone size: .; V gene: TRBV5-5; CDR3 length: 15; CDR3 DNA: TGTGCCAGCAGGACCGTGGGAGACGGTCCCTACGAGCAGTACTTC; CDR3 protein: CASRTVGDGPYEQYF
J gene: TRBJ1-1; D gene: .; clone size: .; V gene: TRBV18; CDR3 length: 12; CDR3 DNA: TGTGCCAGCTCACGGGACAACACTGAAGCTTTCTTT; CDR3 protein: CASSRDNTEAFF
J gene: TRBJ2-7; D gene: .; clone size: .; V gene: TRBV14; CDR3 length: 11; CDR3 DNA: TGTGCCAGCAGCCACAGATACGAGCAGTACTTC; CDR3 protein: CASSHRYEQYF
J gene: TRBJ1-5; D gene: .; clone size: many; V gene: TRBV18; CDR3 length: 13; CDR3 DNA: TGTGCCAGCTCACCTGGTACGCGTCAGCCCCAGCATTTT; CDR3 protein: CASSPGTRQPQHF
J gene: TRBJ2-7; D gene: TRBD2; clone size: .; V gene: TRBV10-3; CDR3 length: 15; CDR3 DNA: TGTGCCATCAGTGGTCAGGGACTAACCTCCTACGAGCAGTACTTC; CDR3 protein: CAISGQGLTSYEQYF
J gene: TRBJ1-6; D gene: .; clone size: few; V gene: TRBV9; CDR3 length: 14; CDR3 DNA: TGTGCCAGCAGCCAACGGGAGCAACGGGCACCCCTCCACTTT; CDR3 protein: CASSQREQRAPLHF
J gene: TRBJ2-7; D gene: .; clone size: .; V gene: TRBV6-6; CDR3 length: 14; CDR3 DNA: TGTGCCAGCAGTTCGCCCGGGACACTCTACGAGCAGTACTTC; CDR3 protein: CASSSPGTLYEQYF
J gene: TRBJ2-4; D gene: TRBD1; clone size: .; V gene: TRBV10-3; CDR3 length: 15; CDR3 DNA: TGTGCCATCAGGGAAGACAGGGGGGCCAAAAACATTCAGTACTTC; CDR3 protein: CAIREDRGAKNIQYF
J gene: TRBJ2-5; D gene: .; clone size: .; V gene: TRBV11-1; CDR3 length: 14; CDR3 DNA: TGTGCCAGCAGCTTACAACAGGGTCAAGAGACCCAGTACTTC; CDR3 protein: CASSLQQGQETQYF
J gene: TRBJ2-3; D gene: TRBD2; clone size: .; V gene: TRBV10-3; CDR3 length: 14; CDR3 DNA: TGTGCCATCCGGGGAGGGAATTATGCAGATACGCAGTATTTT; CDR3 protein: CAIRGGNYADTQYF
J gene: TRBJ1-2; D gene: .; clone size: .; V gene: TRBV11-2; CDR3 length: 15; CDR3 DNA: TGTGCCAGCAGCTTAGACCTAGGGACGGTCGCCGGCTACACCTTC; CDR3 protein: CASSLDLGTVAGYTF
J gene: TRBJ2-4; D gene: TRBD2; clone size: .; V gene: TRBV29-1; CDR3 length: 15; CDR3 DNA: TGCAGCGTTGGCGAGCGGGGGGGCCCCAAAAACATTCAGTACTTC; CDR3 protein: CSVGERGGPKNIQYF
J gene: TRBJ1-5; D gene: .; clone size: .; V gene: TRBV19; CDR3 length: 18; CDR3 DNA: TGTGCCAGTAGCCCGCGCAGGGATACAGGCTTACTACATCAGCCCCAGCATTTT; CDR3 protein: CASSPRRDTGLLHQPQHF
J gene: TRBJ2-7; D gene: .; clone size: .; V gene: TRBV11-3; CDR3 length: 14; CDR3 DNA: TGTGCCAGCAGCCGGACAGATAGCTCCTACGAGCAGTACTTC; CDR3 protein: CASSRTDSSYEQYF
J gene: TRBJ2-5; D gene: TRBD1; clone size: .; V gene: TRBV2; CDR3 length: 12; CDR3 DNA: TGTGCCAGCAGTGACGACAGGGTGGCCCAGTACTTC; CDR3 protein: CASSDDRVAQYF
J gene: TRBJ1-5; D gene: .; clone size: .; V gene: TRBV9; CDR3 length: 14; CDR3 DNA: TGTGCCAGCAGCGTAACCGGGGCCGGCCAGCCCCAGCATTTT; CDR3 protein: CASSVTGAGQPQHF
J gene: TRBJ2-4; D gene: .; clone size: .; V gene: TRBV30; CDR3 length: 14; CDR3 DNA: TGTGCCTGGAGTCACAGGGAATCCCAAAACATTCAGTACTTC; CDR3 protein: CAWSHRESQNIQYF
J gene: TRBJ1-1; D gene: .; clone size: once; V gene: TRBV7-3; CDR3 length: 14; CDR3 DNA: TGTGCCAGCAGCTTATCAGGGGATGGGACTGAAGCTTTCTTT; CDR3 protein: CASSLSGDGTEAFF